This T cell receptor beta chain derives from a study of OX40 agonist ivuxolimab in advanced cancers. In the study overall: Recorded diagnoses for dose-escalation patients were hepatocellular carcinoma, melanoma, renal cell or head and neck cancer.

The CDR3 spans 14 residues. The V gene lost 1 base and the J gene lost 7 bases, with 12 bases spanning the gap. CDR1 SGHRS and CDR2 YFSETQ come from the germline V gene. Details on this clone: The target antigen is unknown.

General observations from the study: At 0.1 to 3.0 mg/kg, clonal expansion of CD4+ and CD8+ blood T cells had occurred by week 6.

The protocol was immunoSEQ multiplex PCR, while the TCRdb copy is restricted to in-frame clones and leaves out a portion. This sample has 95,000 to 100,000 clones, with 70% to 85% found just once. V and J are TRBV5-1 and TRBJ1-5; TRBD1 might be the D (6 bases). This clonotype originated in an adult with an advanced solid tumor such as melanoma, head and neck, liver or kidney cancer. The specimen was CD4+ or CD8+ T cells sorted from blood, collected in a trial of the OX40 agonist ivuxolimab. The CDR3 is CASSLIGGQQPQHF. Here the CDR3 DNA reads TGCGCCAGCAGCTTGATCGGGGGCCAACAGCCCCAGCATTTT. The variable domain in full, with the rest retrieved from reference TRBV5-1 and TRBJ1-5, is KAGVTQTPRYLIKTRGQQVTLSCSPISGHRSVSWYQQTPGQGLQFLFEYFSETQRNKGNFPGRFSGRQFSNSRSEMNVSTLELGDSALYLCASSLIGGQQPQHFGDGTRLSIL.